The 11 T cell receptor beta chains below were found in one sample sequenced in a study of blood T cell repertoires in COVID-19. Clones were sequenced by immunoSEQ multiplex PCR, and TCRdb holds only the in-frame ones, with some missing. The data hold around 180,000 clones, with less than 90% observed a single time. The sequenced sample was peripheral blood. These receptors were taken from a man between 65 and 85 years old with active or convalescent COVID-19.

V is TRBV3-1 (or the pseudogene TRBV3-2) and J is TRBJ2-7; 10 positions agree with TRBD2. The germline gives CDR1 LGHDT, CDR2 YNNKEL (reference sequence). V dropped 2 bases and J dropped 5; count of bases not matched to a gene: 6. This CDR3 has 15 amino acids. The CDR3 protein is CASSQLAGGLDEQYF. The DNA of the CDR3 is TGTGCCAGCAGCCAATTAGCGGGAGGTTTGGACGAGCAGTACTTC.

DNA of the CDR3: TGTGCCAGCAGGAGCGAATCCCGGAGCTATGGCTACACCTTC. This codes for CASRSESRSYGYTF. The V gene is TRBV2, the J gene TRBJ1-2; D unclear. The V and J ends lost 6 bases and 4 bases respectively, with 15 bases between them. CDR1 SNHLY and CDR2 FYNNEI come from the germline V gene. CDR3 length: 14 amino acids.

The chain couples TRBV5-5 to TRBJ2-3, with D possibly TRBD2 on 6 matching bases. Looked up from germline, CDR1 is SGHKS and CDR2 is YYEKEE (reference sequence). V was cut by 0 bases and J by 7 bases, with 15 bases left in between. This CDR3 region has 15 residues. The CDR3 sequence: CASSLEERARYTQYF. The CDR3 DNA is TGTGCCAGCAGCTTGGAGGAGCGGGCGCGGTATACGCAGTATTTT.

The chain recombines TRBV19 with TRBJ1-2, with a weak D call TRBD1 (5 bases). This CDR3 comprises 12 residues. The germline CDR1 and CDR2 sequences are LNHDA and SQIVND (reference sequence). V lost 9 bases and J lost 7, with 15 bases in between. CDR3 sequence reads: CASQGDLGGYTF. CDR3 in DNA: TGTGCCAGCCAGGGTGATTTGGGTGGCTACACCTTC.

The rearrangement joins TRBV7-2 to TRBJ2-1; 7 bases align to TRBD2. The junction had 9 bases not matched to a gene; V was cut back by 2 bases and J by 8 bases. Germline lookup yields CDR1 SGHTA and CDR2 FQGNSA. The CDR3 is 15 amino acids. The CDR3 loop is CASSLLLERGDEQFF. In DNA form, the CDR3 reads TGTGCCAGCAGCTTATTATTAGAACGGGGGGATGAGCAGTTCTTC.

This clone occurred a few times. This rearrangement joins TRBV28 to TRBJ2-2, with D perhaps matching TRBD2 (6 bases). Trimming stripped 8 bases from V and 4 bases from J, with 17 bases between. The CDR3 loop spans 15 amino acids. In germline, CDR1 is MDHEN, CDR2 SYDVKM. The CDR3 reads CASRSSGEATGELFF. Here the CDR3 DNA reads TGTGCCAGCCGCTCCTCCGGGGAGGCCACCGGGGAGCTGTTTTTT. Using reference TRBV28 and TRBJ2-2 for the parts outside the CDR3, the full variable domain is DVKVTQSSRYLVKRTGEKVFLECVQDMDHENMFWYRQDPGLGLRLIYFSYDVKMKEKGDIPEGYSVSREKKERFSLILESASTNQTSMYLCASRSSGEATGELFFGEGSRLTVL.

As concerns this clone: This same CDR3 is encoded by further DNA sequences in the sample. The J gene is TRBJ2-1, the V gene TRBV5-5, with D possibly TRBD1 on 6 matching bases. CDR1 SGHKS and CDR2 YYEKEE come from the germline V gene (reference sequence). CDR3 size: 14 residues. V was cut by 4 bases and J by 1 base, with 9 bases left in between. CDR3 loop: CASSPGQSYNEQFF. In DNA form, the CDR3 reads TGTGCCAGCAGCCCCGGACAGTCCTACAATGAGCAGTTCTTC.

The chain links TRBV9 to TRBJ1-1; no firm D call. Germline V gives CDR1 SGDLS, CDR2 YYNGEE. The CDR3 contains 14 residues. Trimming removed 4 bases at V and 1 base at J, with 11 bases between. The CDR3 sequence is CASSTQLENTEAFF. The CDR3 bases are TGTGCCAGCAGCACACAGCTGGAGAACACTGAAGCTTTCTTT.

V and J are TRBV29-1 and TRBJ1-4; 10 nucleotides line up with TRBD1. Unmatched junction bases numbered 5, after V lost 7 bases and J lost 6 bases. The CDR3 loop spans 13 amino acids. The germline gives CDR1 SQVTM, CDR2 ANQGSEA. The CDR3 DNA is TGCAGCGGCCGGGACAGGGGAGATGAAAAACTGTTTTTT. It is translated as CSGRDRGDEKLFF.

V and J are TRBV5-6 and TRBJ2-7, with 10 nucleotides matching TRBD1. This CDR3 has 15 amino acids. V lost 5 bases, J lost 5 bases, and 10 bases stayed unmatched. Germline loops: CDR1 SGHDT, CDR2 YYEEEE. The CDR3 nucleotides read TGTGCCAGCAGATCACCGGGACAGGGGATACACGAGCAGTACTTC. Translating it yields CASRSPGQGIHEQYF.

This sequence joins TRBV2 and TRBJ1-6, with D possibly TRBD1 on 5 matching bases. This CDR3 is 14 amino acids long. Trimming left V 4 bases short and J 8 bases short, with 12 bases between. The germline V gene encodes CDR1 SNHLY and CDR2 FYNNEI. CDR3 sequence (DNA): TGTGCCAGCAGTGTCAGGTGGGGCGATTCACCCCTCCACTTT. This codes for CASSVRWGDSPLHF.